The 15 T cell receptor beta chains presented below share a single source sample, sequenced in a study of T cells in Graves' hyperthyroidism and ophthalmopathy. Amplified regions were TCR beta CDR3 sequences from RNA transcripts. A first-round RT-PCR of the TCR CDR3 used the HTBI primer set. TCRdb passed the multiplex PCR reads through MiXCR, listing each CDR3 protein once. Counted here are about 540,000 distinct CDR3 sequences, 35% to 55% occurring once; the ten biggest clones make up 8% to 8.5%. The sequencing input was peripheral blood or thyroid tissue (not recorded which). The receptors here all came from a woman in her late teens or twenties with Graves' hyperthyroidism.

The rearrangement joins TRBV10-3 to TRBJ2-2; D gene uncertain. The CDR3 spans 12 residues. Between the trimmed V and J ends, which lost 2 bases and 8 bases, there was a span of 6 bases. Germline CDR1 is ENHRY and CDR2 is SYGVKD. DNA of the CDR3: TGTGCCATCAGTGAGGAAGGGGGGGAGCTGTTTTTT. It codes for CAISEEGGELFF.

V gene TRBV20-1 combines with J gene TRBJ1-5; a weak D match, TRBD1 (5 bases). The ends were cut back, 0 bases at V and 6 bases at J, with 15 bases in the middle. The CDR3 is made up of 15 amino acids. The germline V gene has CDR1 DFQATT and CDR2 SNEGSKA (reference sequence). The CDR3, as DNA: TGCAGTGCTAGAGATCCGGGGGGAAGAGGTCAGCCCCAGCATTTT. It codes for CSARDPGGRGQPQHF.

The chain employs TRBV7-3 and TRBJ2-2; 8 bases align to TRBD1. Germline V CDR1 and CDR2: SGHTA, FQGTGA. This CDR3 has 15 amino acids. The ends lost 7 bases at V and 5 bases at J; junction bases unmatched: 9. The CDR3 loop is CASTPRTGPTGELFF. The CDR3 nucleotides are TGTGCCAGCACTCCTAGGACAGGGCCTACCGGGGAGCTGTTTTTT.

The sample holds a few counts of this clonotype. This chain connects TRBV20-1 to TRBJ1-4; 7 bases map to TRBD1. V gave up 2 bases and J gave up 4 bases; unmatched junction bases: 4. This CDR3 spans 14 amino acids. Germline V gives CDR1 DFQATT, CDR2 SNEGSKA (reference sequence). The CDR3 spells CSARFTGDNEKLFF. CDR3 sequence (DNA): TGCAGTGCTAGATTCACAGGGGATAATGAAAAACTGTTTTTT.

V is TRBV20-1 and J is TRBJ1-1, with D perhaps matching TRBD1 (5 bases). This CDR3 is 18 amino acids long. The germline CDR1 and CDR2 sequences are DFQATT and SNEGSKA (reference sequence). Trimming cost V 0 bases and J 5 bases, with 25 bases left between them. Here the CDR3 reads CSARDRSNIGVRRTEAFF. CDR3 nucleotides: TGCAGTGCTAGAGATCGCTCAAATATAGGGGTGAGGAGGACTGAAGCTTTCTTT.

The gene calls are TRBV24-1 and TRBJ1-5; unclear D gene. Trimming pared 5 bases from V and 0 bases from J, leaving 10 bases between. Germline CDR1 is KGHDR and CDR2 is SFDVKD. The CDR3 is 15 residues long. CDR3 in amino acids: CATSGAAYSNQPQHF. The CDR3 coding sequence is TGTGCCACCAGTGGGGCAGCCTATAGCAATCAGCCCCAGCATTTT.

The sample holds many counts of this clonotype. The chain has TRBV7-9 and TRBJ1-6, with TRBD1 as a possible D gene (5 bases). With 6 bases removed from V and 0 bases from J, the gap between germline ends came to 12 bases. Per the germline V gene, CDR1 is SEHNR and CDR2 is FQNEAQ (reference sequence). The CDR3 spans 16 residues. The DNA of the CDR3 is TGTGCCAGCAGTCGACAGTTTAGCTCCTATAATTCACCCCTCCACTTT. This gives the protein CASSRQFSSYNSPLHF. Together with reference TRBV7-9 and TRBJ1-6, the CDR3 gives the full variable domain: DTGVSQNPRHKITKRGQNVTFRCDPISEHNRLYWYRQTLGQGPEFLTYFQNEAQLEKSRLLSDRFSAERPKGSFSTLEIQRTEQGDSAMYLCASSRQFSSYNSPLHFGNGTRLTVT.

The genes are TRBV19 and TRBJ2-7, with D perhaps matching TRBD1 (5 bases). CDR3 length: 14 amino acids. The germline gives CDR1 LNHDA, CDR2 SQIVND (reference sequence). V was trimmed by 0 bases and J by 3 bases, leaving 9 bases between them. CDR3 protein: CASSIDRQGYEQYF. The CDR3, as DNA: TGTGCCAGTAGTATAGATCGCCAGGGCTACGAGCAGTACTTC.

This clonotype appeared a few times. The J gene is TRBJ2-7, the V gene TRBV20-1; possibly TRBD1 for D (6 bases). CDR1 and CDR2 from the germline V gene are DFQATT and SNEGSKA (reference sequence). CDR3 length equals 12 residues. With 4 bases removed from V and 5 bases from J, the gap between germline ends came to 12 bases. The chain's CDR3 is CSANGQTHEQYF. The DNA of the CDR3 is TGCAGTGCTAACGGACAGACTCACGAGCAGTACTTC.

The CDR3 spells CASSFFPIGTSRVHEQYF. In DNA form, the CDR3 reads TGTGCCAGCAGCTTCTTCCCAATAGGGACTAGCCGGGTACACGAGCAGTACTTC. The chain uses TRBV7-9 and TRBJ2-7; 9 nucleotides match TRBD2. Germline V gene lookup returns CDR1 SEHNR and CDR2 FQNEAQ (reference sequence). V lost 3 bases, J lost 5 bases, and 17 bases stayed unmatched. The CDR3 is 18 amino acids. Looking up the rest from reference TRBV7-9 and TRBJ2-7 gives the full variable domain: DTGVSQNPRHKITKRGQNVTFRCDPISEHNRLYWYRQTLGQGPEFLTYFQNEAQLEKSRLLSDRFSAERPKGSFSTLEIQRTEQGDSAMYLCASSFFPIGTSRVHEQYFGPGTRLTVT.

This clonotype was counted between two and nine times. V is TRBV2 and J is TRBJ1-6; tentatively, D is TRBD1 (5 bases). V was shortened by 7 bases and J by 2 bases, with 18 bases between the two germline ends. From germline, CDR1 is SNHLY and CDR2 FYNNEI. The CDR3 is made up of 17 amino acids. The CDR3 DNA reads TGTGCCAGCACCCCAACGGGCAGGGTACCCTATAATTCACCCCTCCACTTT. Residues: CASTPTGRVPYNSPLHF.

J is TRBJ2-3 and V is TRBV12-3 or TRBV12-4; a weak D match, TRBD2 (6 bases). This CDR3 is 14 amino acids long. Deletions cut 3 bases from V and 4 bases from J, with 11 bases between. In nucleotides, the CDR3 is TGTGCCAGCAGTTTGGGGGGAGTTCCAGATACGCAGTATTTT. It codes for CASSLGGVPDTQYF.

About this clonotype: Likely a read error: the CDR3 ends without its conserved phenylalanine or tryptophan. V gene TRBV7-2 combines with J gene TRBJ1-2; TRBD1 might be the D (5 bases). In germline, CDR1 is SGHTA, CDR2 FQGNSA. The CDR3 has 16 residues. V shed 1 base and J shed 3 bases, with 15 bases lying between them. The CDR3: CASSLEWQGSDYGYTL. CDR3 in DNA: TGTGCCAGCAGCTTAGAGTGGCAGGGATCCGACTATGGCTACACCCTC.

On this clonotype: The junction shows a germline mismatch at one end, possibly a read error. The chain combines TRBV2 with TRBJ1-5; weak D call: TRBD1 (6 bases). The CDR3 has 16 residues. Germline V gives CDR1 SNHLY, CDR2 FYNNEI. The CDR3 protein is CASGDRRRSAGQPQHF. The CDR3 nucleotides are TGTGCCAGCGGTGACAGGAGAAGGAGCGCGGGACAGCCCCAGCATTTT. Based on the CDR3 plus reference TRBV2 and TRBJ1-5, the full variable domain is EPEVTQTPSHQVTQMGQEVILRCVPISNHLYFYWYRQILGQKVEFLVSFYNNEISEKSEIFDDQFSVERPDGSNFTLKIRSTKLEDSAMYFCASGDRRRSAGQPQHFGDGTRLSIL.

This clonotype was observed at least ten times. The gene calls are TRBV9 and TRBJ1-1, with TRBD1 matching over 7 bases. This CDR3 spans 15 amino acids. Germline V CDR1 and CDR2: SGDLS, YYNGEE. V lost 3 bases, J lost 7 bases, and 12 bases stayed unmatched. The CDR3, as DNA: TGTGCCAGCAGCGAGGGGGCAGACACCGTCCTTGAAGCTTTCTTT. Residues: CASSEGADTVLEAFF.